This passage covers 13 T cell receptor beta chains from one sample sequenced in a study of OX40 agonist ivuxolimab in advanced cancers. Clones were sequenced by immunoSEQ multiplex PCR, and TCRdb holds only the in-frame ones, with some missing. Of approximately 16,000 clones in the sample, over 75% were seen once. The specimen was CD4+ or CD8+ T cells sorted from blood, collected in a trial of the OX40 agonist ivuxolimab. The source of these receptors is an adult with an advanced solid tumor such as melanoma, head and neck, liver or kidney cancer.

The gene calls are TRBV7-3 and TRBJ1-1; a weak D match, TRBD1 (6 bases). V was trimmed by 3 bases and J by 1 base, leaving 6 bases between them. Per germline, CDR1 SGHTA and CDR2 FQGTGA. The CDR3 contains 13 residues. CDR3: CASSLTGNTEAFF. The DNA for the CDR3 is TGTGCCAGCAGCTTGACAGGGAACACTGAAGCTTTCTTT.

The V and J genes are TRBV19 and TRBJ2-2, with TRBD2 matching 7 bases. Looked up from germline, CDR1 is LNHDA and CDR2 is SQIVND (reference sequence). The CDR3 has 15 residues. With 6 bases clipped from V and 6 bases from J, the junction kept 10 bases outside the gene matches. The CDR3 nucleotides are TGTGCCAGTAGCCTACCGTGGGGGAGGGCCGGGGAGCTGTTTTTT. Its translation is CASSLPWGRAGELFF.

J is TRBJ2-1 and V is TRBV6-6; possible D gene TRBD2, 5 bases. The CDR3 consists of 14 residues. Germline CDR1 reads MNHNY; CDR2 reads SVGAGI (reference sequence). With 3 bases removed from V and 9 bases from J, the gap between germline ends came to 15 bases. In DNA form, the CDR3 reads TGTGCCAGCAGTTATGGCCCCGAGGGCCGTGAGCAGTTCTTC. It specifies CASSYGPEGREQFF.

The chain employs TRBV4-1 and TRBJ1-1, with D possibly TRBD1 on 5 matching bases. Germline CDR1 MGHRA, CDR2 YSYEKL. The CDR3 loop spans 14 amino acids. Trimming took 1 base from V and 5 from J, leaving 11 bases between them. The CDR3 is CASSQGGGLTEAFF. CDR3 nucleotide sequence: TGCGCCAGCAGCCAAGGGGGCGGACTTACTGAAGCTTTCTTT.

This rearrangement joins TRBV9 to TRBJ2-7; D unclear. Germline assignment: CDR1 SGDLS and CDR2 YYNGEE. The CDR3 is made up of 15 amino acids. The V end lost 1 base, the J end lost 0 bases, and 11 bases lay between the germline ends. CDR3 sequence reads: CASSVSLGNSYEQYF. The CDR3 DNA sequence: TGTGCCAGCAGCGTAAGCCTGGGGAACTCCTACGAGCAGTACTTC. Drawing the rest from reference TRBV9 and TRBJ2-7, the complete variable domain is DSGVTQTPKHLITATGQRVTLRCSPRSGDLSVYWYQQSLDQGLQFLIQYYNGEERAKGNILERFSAQQFPDLHSELNLSSLELGDSALYFCASSVSLGNSYEQYFGPGTRLTVT.

The chain links TRBV2 to TRBJ2-5; D ambiguous. The CDR3 extends over 12 amino acids. Trimming left V 8 bases short and J 0 bases short, with 7 bases between. Germline lookup yields CDR1 SNHLY and CDR2 FYNNEI. The CDR3 reads CASLPYQETQYF. DNA of the CDR3: TGTGCCAGCCTCCCGTACCAAGAGACCCAGTACTTC.

The rearrangement joins TRBV15 to TRBJ2-2, with 7 nucleotides matching TRBD1. Germline CDR1 and CDR2: LNHNV and YYDKDF (reference sequence). J gave up 6 bases and V 5 bases, and 6 bases lay outside the gene matches. CDR3 length: 14 amino acids. The DNA for the CDR3 is TGTGCCACCAGCTATGGCACAGGGGCCGGGGAGCTGTTTTTT. Its protein product is CATSYGTGAGELFF.

The chain is built from TRBV15 and TRBJ2-5, with D unresolved. Germline V gives CDR1 LNHNV, CDR2 YYDKDF (reference sequence). The germline V and J ends were trimmed by 1 base and 2 bases, with 11 bases remaining between them. The CDR3 is made up of 15 amino acids. The CDR3 is CATSRGNGFQETQYF. The DNA for the CDR3 is TGTGCCACCAGCAGAGGTAATGGATTTCAAGAGACCCAGTACTTC.

Within the sample, this clone is medium-sized (0.01 to 0.1%). The chain links TRBV6-5 to TRBJ2-2; no clear D gene. Germline loops: CDR1 MNHEY, CDR2 SVGAGI. Trimming took off 2 bases at V and 6 bases at J, with 13 bases between the two ends. The length of the CDR3 is 15 residues. CDR3 sequence reads: CASSYDRSPSGELFF. CDR3 DNA: TGTGCCAGCAGTTACGACCGTAGCCCATCCGGGGAGCTGTTTTTT.

V is TRBV6-1 and J is TRBJ2-7, with 7 positions matching TRBD2. Germline-derived CDR1 and CDR2 are MNHNS and SASEGT. CDR3 length: 13 residues. With 8 bases clipped from V and 4 bases from J, the junction kept 8 bases outside the gene matches. This CDR3 is CASGSGTIYEQYF. CDR3 sequence (DNA): TGTGCCAGCGGCTCCGGGACTATTTACGAGCAGTACTTC.

This clone came up once. CDR3 sequence reads: CASSYSKRSSYTF. CDR3 DNA sequence: TGTGCCAGCAGTTACTCGAAGAGGAGCAGCTACACCTTC. The chain combines TRBV6-5 with TRBJ1-2; no clear D gene. V shed 0 bases and J shed 9 bases, with 11 bases lying between them. The CDR3 spans 13 residues. Germline CDR1 is MNHEY and CDR2 is SVGAGI.

The rearrangement joins TRBV9 to TRBJ2-3; TRBD1 matches at 7 bases. J was trimmed by 2 bases and V by 4 bases; bases with no gene match: 7. The CDR3 totals 15 residues. Germline CDR1 is SGDLS and CDR2 is YYNGEE. CDR3: CASSTSGQPTDTQYF. The CDR3 DNA is TGTGCCAGCAGCACCTCGGGACAGCCCACAGATACGCAGTATTTT.

The chain links TRBV9 to TRBJ1-5; a weak D match, TRBD1 (5 bases). The germline V and J ends were trimmed by 3 bases and 0 bases, with 10 bases remaining between them. Germline V gives CDR1 SGDLS, CDR2 YYNGEE. The CDR3 length is 15 residues. CDR3 nucleotide sequence: TGTGCCAGCAGCGAGGGGACCTATAGCAATCAGCCCCAGCATTTT. This gives the protein CASSEGTYSNQPQHF.